The 19 T cell receptor beta chains listed next were all sequenced from one sample in a study of blood T cells in healthy people across ages. A sample-barcoded 5' primer and a J-beta primer mix were used in a second PCR of roughly 7 to 12 cycles. Using its own MiXCR run on the 5' RACE reads, TCRdb lists one record per CDR3 protein. The sample consists of 550,000 to 600,000 distinct CDR3 sequences, 25% to 30% of them appearing once. The sequenced sample was blood. The receptors were gathered from a woman aged 70-85 years in good health.

The chain has TRBV5-1 and TRBJ2-7, with TRBD2 matching 11 bases. Germline V gene lookup returns CDR1 SGHRS and CDR2 YFSETQ. The CDR3 has 15 amino acids. J was trimmed by 1 base and V by 4 bases; bases with no gene match: 4. The CDR3 DNA reads as TGCGCCAGCAGCGACAGACTAGCGGGGTCCTACGAGCAGTACTTC. Translation gives CASSDRLAGSYEQYF.

This clonotype was detected only a few times. V gene TRBV6-5 combines with J gene TRBJ1-5, with D maybe TRBD1 (5 bases). Germline loops: CDR1 MNHEY, CDR2 SVGAGI. This CDR3 spans 17 amino acids. The V gene lost 2 bases and the J gene lost 1 base, with 15 bases spanning the gap. CDR3 in DNA: TGTGCCAGCAGTTACAGACAGCCGCTATTCAGCAATCAGCCCCAGCATTTT. Translated: CASSYRQPLFSNQPQHF.

The rearrangement uses TRBV12-3 or TRBV12-4 and TRBJ1-1; 7 bases match TRBD1. CDR3 length: 15 amino acids. V lost 1 base to trimming and J lost 1 base; unmatched junction nucleotides: 3. The CDR3 bases are TGTGCCAGCAGTTTAGAGGGACAGAGGAACACTGAAGCTTTCTTT. This gives the protein CASSLEGQRNTEAFF.

V gene TRBV27 combines with J gene TRBJ2-5; TRBD1 might be the D (6 bases). CDR1 is MNHEY and CDR2 is SMNVEV in the germline V gene (reference sequence). This CDR3 contains 14 residues. V lost 4 bases, J lost 0 bases, and 9 bases lay in between. The CDR3 bases are TGTGCCAGCAGTTCCGACAGGTACCAAGAGACCCAGTACTTC. It yields the protein CASSSDRYQETQYF.

This chain links TRBV29-1 with TRBJ1-2; no clear D. The CDR3 length is 14 residues. The germline CDR1 and CDR2 sequences are SQVTM and ANQGSEA. The ends were cut back, 4 bases at V and 0 bases at J, with 12 bases in the middle. The CDR3 here is CSVGAEPTNYGYTF. The DNA of the CDR3 is TGCAGCGTTGGGGCCGAGCCAACTAACTATGGCTACACCTTC.

The V gene is TRBV18, the J gene TRBJ2-5, with 10 bases fitting TRBD1. The J call is doubtful: the DNA matches TRBJ2-7 better. CDR3 length equals 17 residues. Per the germline V gene, CDR1 is KGHSH and CDR2 is LQKENI. The DNA for the CDR3 is TGTGCCAGCTCACCAAGAGTTCCCGGGACAGGGGACTACGAGCAGTACTTC. Translating it yields CASSPRVPGTGDYEQYF.

V usage is TRBV6-5 and J usage is TRBJ1-6; 10 bases are a match to TRBD1. CDR1 and CDR2 (germline): MNHEY, SVGAGI. V shed 10 bases, J shed 10 bases, and the junction held 4 bases outside the gene matches. The CDR3 is made up of 12 amino acids. Written as DNA, the CDR3 is TGTGCCATCGGGACAGGGGCATCACCCCTCCACTTT. Amino acid sequence: CAIGTGASPLHF.

This clonotype has just a few counts. The J gene is TRBJ2-7, the V gene TRBV6-2 or TRBV6-3, with TRBD2 matching over 8 bases. V shed 6 bases, J shed 3 bases, and the junction held 10 bases outside the gene matches. The CDR3 spans 15 residues. The V gene's germline CDR1 is MNHEY and CDR2 SVGEGT. CDR3 protein: CASSSLYSGDYEQYF. DNA of the CDR3: TGTGCCAGCAGCTCCCTATATAGCGGGGACTACGAGCAGTACTTC.

The V call is TRBV5-5, the J call TRBJ2-1; either TRBD1 or TRBD2 may supply D (5 bases each). The CDR3 spans 14 residues. Germline CDR1 and CDR2: SGHKS and YYEKEE (reference sequence). The V and J ends lost 2 bases and 3 bases respectively, with 9 bases between them. The CDR3 spells CASSLWDGYNEQFF. The CDR3 bases are TGTGCCAGCAGCTTATGGGACGGCTACAATGAGCAGTTCTTC.

This chain connects TRBV10-3 to TRBJ2-1; D is undetermined. The end of the DNA aligns better with TRBJ2-7, so the J call may be wrong. The CDR3 runs to 12 residues. The germline V gene has CDR1 ENHRY and CDR2 SYGVKD. The CDR3 is CATARLAYEQYF. CDR3 nucleotides: TGTGCCACAGCCCGACTGGCCTACGAGCAGTACTTC.

Only a few counts were recorded for this clonotype. The genes are TRBV9 and TRBJ1-2, with 8 bases fitting TRBD1. V shed 0 bases, J shed 3 bases, and the junction held 7 bases outside the gene matches. This CDR3 region has 16 residues. Germline V gene sequence: CDR1 SGDLS, CDR2 YYNGEE. CDR3 loop: CASSVGQGRWYYGYTF. Here the CDR3 DNA reads TGTGCCAGCAGCGTAGGACAGGGGAGGTGGTACTATGGCTACACCTTC.

This clonotype appeared a single time. The chain has TRBV7-8 and TRBJ1-1; TRBD1 is a possible D gene (5 bases). Germline V gene lookup returns CDR1 SGHVS and CDR2 FQNEAQ. This CDR3 is built from 14 residues. Trimming left V 4 bases short and J 10 bases short, with 19 bases between. For the CDR3, the DNA is TGTGCCAGCAGCTCGCGACAGAGACACCCTGCAGCTTTCTTT. It encodes CASSSRQRHPAAFF. The entire variable domain, with the rest obtained from reference TRBV7-8 and TRBJ1-1, is as follows: GAGVSQSPRYKVAKRGQDVALRCDPISGHVSLFWYQQALGQGPEFLTYFQNEAQLDKSGLPSDRFFAERPEGSVSTLKIQRTQQEDSAVYLCASSSRQRHPAAFFGQGTRLTVV.

The chain has TRBV2 and TRBJ1-2, with 7 bases identical to TRBD1. CDR1 SNHLY and CDR2 FYNNEI come from the germline V gene. The ends lost 4 bases at V and 4 bases at J; junction bases unmatched: 24. This CDR3 has 20 amino acids. In DNA form, the CDR3 reads TGTGCCAGCAGTGCCCCCCCTTACGGGGACAGTGTATCTTTTTCCTATGGCTACACCTTC. This translates into CASSAPPYGDSVSFSYGYTF.

The CDR3, as DNA: TGCGCCAGCAGCCGTCTCAGGGCCTCCTGGGGCGAGCAGTACTTC. This sequence encodes CASSRLRASWGEQYF. The V gene is TRBV4-3, the J gene TRBJ2-7, with TRBD1 as a possible D gene (5 bases). Germline values: CDR1 LGHNA, CDR2 YSLEER. Trimming removed 4 bases from V and 6 bases from J, with 19 bases in between. This CDR3 is 15 amino acids long.

V gene TRBV5-1 combines with J gene TRBJ2-7; 7 bases fit TRBD1. V lost 3 bases to trimming and J lost 6 bases; unmatched junction nucleotides: 9. This CDR3 comprises 14 residues. Germline V lookup: CDR1 SGHRS, CDR2 YFSETQ. This CDR3 is CASSSQGKVGEQYF. The CDR3 DNA reads as TGCGCCAGCAGCTCACAGGGGAAGGTGGGCGAGCAGTACTTC.

The V gene is TRBV9, the J gene TRBJ2-3; the D gene is possibly TRBD2 (6 bases). This CDR3 spans 15 amino acids. Germline V CDR1 and CDR2: SGDLS, YYNGEE. Deletions cut 1 base from V and 3 bases from J, with 12 bases between. The CDR3 spells CASSVLLGGTDTQYF. In DNA form, the CDR3 reads TGTGCCAGCAGCGTACTCCTCGGGGGAACAGATACGCAGTATTTT.

This clonotype was detected ten times or more. The J gene is TRBJ1-4, the V gene TRBV6-2 or TRBV6-3; D is unclear. The CDR3 runs to 11 residues. The V and J ends lost 9 bases and 8 bases respectively, with 10 bases between them. Germline-derived CDR1 and CDR2 are MNHEY and SVGEGT. CDR3 residues: CARLTEEKLFF. In DNA, the CDR3 is TGTGCCAGGCTGACTGAGGAAAAACTGTTTTTT.

V and J are TRBV19 and TRBJ1-6; 7 bases fit TRBD1. CDR3 length equals 15 residues. Losses at the gene ends were 4 bases for V and 5 bases for J; bases not matched to a gene: 5. From germline, CDR1 is LNHDA and CDR2 SQIVND (reference sequence). Written as DNA, the CDR3 is TGTGCCAGTAGTACGGGGACAGTGAATAATTCACCCCTCCACTTT. Encoded protein: CASSTGTVNNSPLHF.

The CDR3 reads CSARKNNIAQGRDGYTF. The CDR3 DNA follows: TGCAGTGCTAGAAAAAACAATATAGCTCAGGGGAGGGATGGCTACACCTTC. The chain joins TRBV20-1 to TRBJ1-2, with D tentatively TRBD1 (6 bases). V lost 2 bases, J lost 6 bases, and 25 bases lay in between. Germline V gene data show CDR1 as DFQATT and CDR2 as SNEGSKA (reference sequence). The CDR3 covers 17 residues.